What follows are 24 T cell receptor beta chains derived from one specimen sequenced in a study of T cells in Graves' hyperthyroidism and ophthalmopathy. What was amplified from RNA transcripts were TCR beta CDR3 regions. TCR CDR3 regions were first amplified by RT-PCR with HTBI primers. From the multiplex PCR reads, TCRdb called clonotypes with MiXCR, one entry per CDR3 protein. The sample holds a few hundred thousand distinct CDR3 sequences; around 14% are singletons and the top ten take around a quarter. Sequencing input: blood. These receptors were collected from a young woman with Graves' hyperthyroidism that later progressed to Graves' ophthalmopathy.

The chain joins TRBV5-1 to TRBJ1-3; no clear D. The germline V gene encodes CDR1 SGHRS and CDR2 YFSETQ. The CDR3 covers 15 residues. V shed 4 bases and J shed 0 bases, with 11 bases lying between them. The CDR3 spells CASSDPGSSGNTIYF. In nucleotides, the CDR3 is TGCGCCAGCAGCGACCCCGGGAGCTCTGGAAACACCATATATTTT.

This clonotype showed up many times. This rearrangement joins TRBV12-3 or TRBV12-4 to TRBJ1-1; D call uncertain. The CDR3 length is 15 residues. V was clipped by 0 bases and J by 0 bases, with 8 bases between them. CDR3 in amino acids: CASSLALYLNTEAFF. The CDR3 region has the DNA TGTGCCAGCAGTTTAGCCTTATACCTGAACACTGAAGCTTTCTTT.

This clonotype was seen a handful of times. The chain uses TRBV25-1 and TRBJ1-4; D possibly corresponds to TRBD1 (6 bases). Germline V lookup: CDR1 MGHDK, CDR2 SYGVNS. This CDR3 comprises 13 residues. Trimming stripped 0 bases from V and 10 bases from J, with 9 bases between. The CDR3 DNA sequence: TGTGCCAGCAGTGAATATATCAGGGGAAAACTGTTTTTT. Translation gives CASSEYIRGKLFF.

There are a few counts of this clonotype. V and J are TRBV28 and TRBJ2-1; D may be TRBD1 or TRBD2 (6 bases each). The CDR3 covers 15 residues. V was pared by 6 bases and J by 0 bases, with 12 bases between. From germline, CDR1 is MDHEN and CDR2 SYDVKM. The chain's CDR3 is CASSHGGGSYNEQFF. CDR3 bases: TGTGCCAGCAGCCACGGGGGCGGCTCCTACAATGAGCAGTTCTTC. Supplemented by reference TRBV28 and TRBJ2-1, the full variable domain reads DVKVTQSSRYLVKRTGEKVFLECVQDMDHENMFWYRQDPGLGLRLIYFSYDVKMKEKGDIPEGYSVSREKKERFSLILESASTNQTSMYLCASSHGGGSYNEQFFGPGTRLTVL.

The chain joins TRBV27 to TRBJ2-1; TRBD2 agrees at 12 bases. This CDR3 spans 15 amino acids. With 7 bases clipped from V and 10 bases from J, the junction kept 11 bases outside the gene matches. Germline values: CDR1 MNHEY, CDR2 SMNVEV (reference sequence). CDR3 coding DNA: TGTGCCAGCAACCCAGGGACTAGCGGGCCAGGGGAGCAGTTCTTC. Translated, it gives CASNPGTSGPGEQFF.

Turning to this clonotype: This sequence may be a read error, since a much larger clone differs from it by one base. The chain has TRBV5-1 and TRBJ2-7; possible D gene TRBD2, 6 bases. Germline V gene lookup returns CDR1 SGHRS and CDR2 YFSETQ. This CDR3 region has 15 residues. Trimming took 1 base from V and 5 from J, leaving 16 bases between them. CDR3: CASSLSAGTPHEQYF. DNA for the CDR3: TGCGCCAGCAGCTTGTCCGCGGGGACTCCCCACGAGCAGTACTTC. Based on the CDR3 plus reference TRBV5-1 and TRBJ2-7, the full variable domain is KAGVTQTPRYLIKTRGQQVTLSCSPISGHRSVSWYQQTPGQGLQFLFEYFSETQRNKGNFPGRFSGRQFSNSRSEMNVSTLELGDSALYLCASSLSAGTPHEQYFGPGTRLTVT.

This clonotype came up many times. The chain combines TRBV7-2 with TRBJ2-3, with D maybe TRBD1 (6 bases). Trimming removed 1 base from V and 4 bases from J, with 12 bases in between. This CDR3 comprises 15 residues. Germline V CDR1 and CDR2: SGHTA, FQGNSA. Written as DNA, the CDR3 is TGTGCCAGCAGCTTAGATCCCAGGGGAGCAGATACGCAGTATTTT. Protein product: CASSLDPRGADTQYF.

This clonotype was recorded a few times. A much larger clonotype is one base distant, so this may be a read error. The chain uses TRBV20-1 and TRBJ2-7; 9 bases agree with TRBD1. The CDR3 runs 17 residues. Germline CDR1 DFQATT, CDR2 SNEGSKA (reference sequence). CDR3 bases: TGCAGTGCTAGGGGGACCGGGACAGGGAGGAGCTCCTACGTGCAGTACTTC. Translation: CSARGTGTGRSSYVQYF.

A remark on this clonotype: With a much larger clone just one base away, this may be a read error. The J gene is TRBJ2-1, the V gene TRBV5-1; TRBD2 matches at 9 bases. The V gene end was trimmed by 6 bases and the J gene end by 8 bases; junction bases not matched to a gene: 9. The CDR3 contains 14 residues. Germline values: CDR1 SGHRS, CDR2 YFSETQ. The CDR3 loop is CASMGSGSSYEQFF. The CDR3 DNA is TGCGCCAGCATGGGTAGCGGGAGTAGCTATGAGCAGTTCTTC.

This clonotype has just a few counts. The J gene is TRBJ2-2, the V gene TRBV20-1; D unclear. The V end lost 6 bases, the J end lost 5 bases, and 13 bases lay between the germline ends. The germline V gene encodes CDR1 DFQATT and CDR2 SNEGSKA (reference sequence). The CDR3 totals 13 residues. CDR3: CSATVRGTGELFF. In DNA, the CDR3 is TGCAGTGCCACTGTACGCGGTACCGGGGAGCTGTTTTTT.

At least ten counts were recorded for this clonotype. V and J are TRBV12-3 or TRBV12-4 and TRBJ1-5, with a tentative D call TRBD1 (6 bases). This CDR3 region has 16 residues. Trimming removed 5 bases from V and 2 bases from J, with 16 bases in between. CDR3 coding DNA: TGTGCCAGCAGTGTTTCGGGGGGCGTGGGCAATCAGCCCCAGCATTTT. It specifies CASSVSGGVGNQPQHF.

This clonotype was counted many times. V is TRBV9 and J is TRBJ2-7, with D possibly TRBD1 on 6 matching bases. CDR3 size: 14 residues. Germline lookup yields CDR1 SGDLS and CDR2 YYNGEE. V lost 4 bases, J lost 1 base, and 12 bases lay in between. The CDR3 is CASSPDSFSYEQYF. CDR3 in DNA: TGTGCCAGCAGCCCGGACAGTTTTTCCTACGAGCAGTACTTC.

This clonotype showed up just a few times. The chain couples TRBV20-1 to TRBJ2-7; tentatively, D is TRBD2 (6 bases). Trimming removed 1 base at V and 7 bases at J, with 17 bases between. The CDR3 loop spans 14 amino acids. The germline V gene encodes CDR1 DFQATT and CDR2 SNEGSKA (reference sequence). The CDR3 protein is CSARARRAGPEQYF. In DNA, the CDR3 is TGCAGTGCTAGAGCCCGGAGGGCCGGCCCAGAGCAGTACTTC.

This clonotype has at least ten counts. The chain recombines TRBV12-5 with TRBJ1-1, with D perhaps TRBD1 (6 bases). The V end lost 0 bases, the J end lost 0 bases, and 14 bases lay between the germline ends. Germline V lookup: CDR1 LGHNT, CDR2 FRNRAP. CDR3 length: 17 residues. CDR3 sequence: CASGLVPKDSLNTEAFF. For the CDR3, the DNA is TGTGCTAGTGGTTTGGTGCCAAAGGACAGCTTGAACACTGAAGCTTTCTTT.

This clonotype was counted a few times. The chain joins TRBV7-6 to TRBJ2-1; 8 nucleotides agree with TRBD2. Germline assignment: CDR1 SGHVS and CDR2 FNYEAQ. V lost 3 bases to trimming and J lost 9 bases; unmatched junction nucleotides: 10. This CDR3 comprises 15 residues. Written as DNA, the CDR3 is TGTGCCAGCAGCTTGACCGGGACTAGGGCGGGTGAGCAGTTCTTC. This encodes CASSLTGTRAGEQFF.

The chain is built from TRBV25-1 and TRBJ1-5; tentative D call: TRBD1 (6 bases). V dropped 4 bases and J dropped 0 bases, with 7 bases sitting between them. The CDR3 has 14 amino acids. Germline CDR1 is MGHDK and CDR2 is SYGVNS. The CDR3 reads CASSAQGSNQPQHF. CDR3 bases: TGTGCCAGCAGTGCACAGGGTAGCAATCAGCCCCAGCATTTT. The whole variable domain, filled in from reference TRBV25-1 and TRBJ1-5, reads EADIYQTPRYLVIGTGKKITLECSQTMGHDKMYWYQQDPGMELHLIHYSYGVNSTEKGDLSSESTVSRIRTEHFPLTLESARPSHTSQYLCASSAQGSNQPQHFGDGTRLSIL.

This clonotype has a count of ten or more. The chain uses TRBV6-5 and TRBJ2-7, with a weak D call TRBD1 (5 bases). Per germline, CDR1 MNHEY and CDR2 SVGAGI. The CDR3 is 15 amino acids. The ends were cut back, 0 bases at V and 2 bases at J, with 11 bases in the middle. The CDR3 DNA reads TGTGCCAGCAGTTACTCCAGGGTCGGGCCCTACGAGCAGTACTTC. Translating it yields CASSYSRVGPYEQYF.

This clonotype was observed many times. The chain carries TRBV5-1 and TRBJ2-1, with 7 nucleotides matching TRBD1. V was clipped by 0 bases and J by 0 bases; unmatched bases: 3. CDR3 length: 16 residues. Germline V lookup: CDR1 SGHRS, CDR2 YFSETQ. The CDR3 DNA sequence: TGCGCCAGCAGCTTGGCCGCAGGGGGCTCCTACAATGAGCAGTTCTTC. Translation: CASSLAAGGSYNEQFF.

This clonotype was found a few times. The chain carries TRBV20-1 and TRBJ2-1, with 9 bases fitting TRBD2. Per the germline V gene, CDR1 is DFQATT and CDR2 is SNEGSKA (reference sequence). Trimming took 5 bases from V and 3 from J; bases not matched to a gene: 8. CDR3 length: 15 amino acids. The CDR3 DNA sequence: TGCAGTGCTCTGGTAGCGGGAGACCTCTACAATGAGCAGTTCTTC. Encoded protein: CSALVAGDLYNEQFF.

This clonotype has at least ten counts. The V and J genes are TRBV28 and TRBJ2-7; D ambiguous. This CDR3 has 14 residues. V dropped 6 bases and J dropped 0 bases, with 12 bases sitting between them. CDR1 is MDHEN, CDR2 SYDVKM, per germline. The CDR3 coding sequence is TGTGCCAGCAGCGTACTCCCCTCCTCCTACGAGCAGTACTTC. This encodes CASSVLPSSYEQYF.

V gene TRBV6-1 combines with J gene TRBJ2-5; tentative D call: TRBD2 (6 bases). There are 12 residues in the CDR3. V shed 8 bases and J shed 5 bases, with 12 bases lying between them. Germline loops: CDR1 MNHNS, CDR2 SASEGT. In DNA, the CDR3 is TGTGCCAGCCGCGGGACTTGGGAGACCCAGTACTTC. Protein product: CASRGTWETQYF.

There are many counts of this clonotype. The chain carries TRBV7-2 and TRBJ2-5; D unclear. Looked up from germline, CDR1 is SGHTA and CDR2 is FQGNSA. This CDR3 is built from 15 residues. Trimming took off 5 bases at V and 8 bases at J, with 21 bases between the two ends. This chain's CDR3 is CASSLFGERKRTQYF. As DNA, the CDR3 is TGTGCCAGCAGCCTATTTGGCGAACGTAAGAGAACCCAGTACTTC.

This clonotype was seen only a few times. The gene calls are TRBV4-2 and TRBJ2-3; D unresolved. In germline, CDR1 is LGHNA, CDR2 YNFKEQ. The V and J ends lost 1 base and 0 bases respectively, with 5 bases between them. The CDR3 extends over 14 amino acids. The CDR3 loop reads CASSQAPSTDTQYF. The DNA of the CDR3 is TGTGCCAGCAGCCAAGCCCCAAGCACAGATACGCAGTATTTT.

This clonotype was counted at least ten times. The rearrangement links TRBV6-1 to TRBJ1-2; perhaps TRBD1 as D (6 bases). Trimming shortened V by 6 bases and J by 6 bases, and 14 bases separated the two germline ends. The CDR3 totals 13 residues. CDR1 and CDR2 (germline): MNHNS, SASEGT. The CDR3 coding sequence is TGTGCCAGCAGAAAAACGGGGGCTAATGGCTACACCTTC. It translates to CASRKTGANGYTF.